The sequence of this TCR beta chain was determined in a study of vaccination and CD4 T cells after COVID-19. The overall study: Researchers treated cells with overlapping spike peptides taken from SARS-CoV-2, HCoV-NL63, HCoV-OC43 and HCoV-229E.

With respect to this clonotype: As yet, its antigen is unknown.

CDR3 size: 12 residues. Germline CDR1 reads SQVTM; CDR2 reads ANQGSEA. V lost 6 bases to trimming and J lost 4 bases, with 12 bases between them. The treatment is: 10-day PBMC culture with coronavirus spike peptide pools or control peptides (ViraFEST assay). Each well received two million PBMCs, cultured with about 9.1 IU/ml IL-2 and 10 ug/ml peptide pools. With the Oncomine TCR Beta short-read assay, DNA from cultured CD4+ T cells was sequenced. TCRdb reprocessed the PCR reads via MiXCR and lists one record per CDR3 protein. The sample consists of nearly 15,000 distinct CDR3 sequences, around 46% of them appearing once.

The TCR sequence derives from a human donor who had recovered from COVID-19. The sequencing input was CD4+ T cells from blood, cultured in vitro. V usage is TRBV29-1 and J usage is TRBJ1-1, with a possible D match to TRBD1 (5 bases). CDR3: CSVVTASTEAFF. Here the CDR3 DNA reads TGCAGCGTGGTGACAGCATCCACTGAAGCTTTCTTT.